This T cell receptor (beta chain) was sequenced for a study of shared clonotypes between healthy human individuals. Free of recent acute infections or vaccinations, the donors were healthy HIV-negative adults. Adults of Caucasian background living in Nashville, Tennessee made up all donors. In the authors' workflow: Junction-only sequences without quality scores came from ImmunoSEQ, so filtering differed. Measured with immunoSEQ multiplex PCR; TCRdb has only the in-frame clones, and not every one. That table is the source of V, J and clone size, and D and trimming were worked out from the DNA. Among around 300,000 clones listed, about nine tenths were seen once. With 5 bases removed from V and 7 bases from J, the gap between germline ends came to 12 bases. The CDR3 is 13 residues long. Germline loops: CDR1 SEHNR, CDR2 FQNEAQ (reference sequence).

V usage is TRBV7-9 and J usage is TRBJ2-1; D is tentatively TRBD1 or TRBD2 (5 bases each). The sequencing input was memory CD8+ T cells sorted from blood. The subset denotes: CD45RO+ cells pooled with CCR7-negative TemRA cells. This receptor was taken from a man aged 18 to 30 in good health. Here the CDR3 DNA reads TGTGCCAGCAGCCCGATCTGGGGGAATGAGCAGTTCTTC. This encodes CASSPIWGNEQFF.